This T cell receptor beta chain was identified in a study of radiotherapy plus CTLA-4 blockade in lung cancer. Study as a whole: Objective responses were observed in 15% to 20% of patients, and disease control was achieved by around 31%.

From germline, CDR1 is SGHVS and CDR2 FQNEAQ. J gave up 4 bases and V 4 bases, and 11 bases lay outside the gene matches. The CDR3 is made up of 17 amino acids. Findings and limits, study-wide: Dynamics of early blood T cell clones, together with interferon-beta, were reportedly the best predictors of response. Some TCR clones had been derived from tumors. These clones expanded in peripheral blood after radiotherapy plus ipilimumab.

Here immunoSEQ multiplex PCR was the method, and the copy in TCRdb shows in-frame clones only, minus some. The sample has tens of thousands of clones, roughly three quarters seen once. Regarding this clone: Its antigen remains unknown.

Sequences were derived from peripheral blood, sampled from a patient treated with radiotherapy plus ipilimumab. The chain links TRBV7-8 to TRBJ1-2; 11 bases map to TRBD1. This receptor was obtained from a human donor with non-small cell lung cancer whose response to radiotherapy plus ipilimumab could not be evaluated. Some clones in this sample may be carry-over from other donors' samples. CDR3 sequence (DNA): TGTGCCAGCAGCTACGACTCTGGACAGGGGGCAGCCTATGGCTACACCTTC. Encoded protein: CASSYDSGQGAAYGYTF.